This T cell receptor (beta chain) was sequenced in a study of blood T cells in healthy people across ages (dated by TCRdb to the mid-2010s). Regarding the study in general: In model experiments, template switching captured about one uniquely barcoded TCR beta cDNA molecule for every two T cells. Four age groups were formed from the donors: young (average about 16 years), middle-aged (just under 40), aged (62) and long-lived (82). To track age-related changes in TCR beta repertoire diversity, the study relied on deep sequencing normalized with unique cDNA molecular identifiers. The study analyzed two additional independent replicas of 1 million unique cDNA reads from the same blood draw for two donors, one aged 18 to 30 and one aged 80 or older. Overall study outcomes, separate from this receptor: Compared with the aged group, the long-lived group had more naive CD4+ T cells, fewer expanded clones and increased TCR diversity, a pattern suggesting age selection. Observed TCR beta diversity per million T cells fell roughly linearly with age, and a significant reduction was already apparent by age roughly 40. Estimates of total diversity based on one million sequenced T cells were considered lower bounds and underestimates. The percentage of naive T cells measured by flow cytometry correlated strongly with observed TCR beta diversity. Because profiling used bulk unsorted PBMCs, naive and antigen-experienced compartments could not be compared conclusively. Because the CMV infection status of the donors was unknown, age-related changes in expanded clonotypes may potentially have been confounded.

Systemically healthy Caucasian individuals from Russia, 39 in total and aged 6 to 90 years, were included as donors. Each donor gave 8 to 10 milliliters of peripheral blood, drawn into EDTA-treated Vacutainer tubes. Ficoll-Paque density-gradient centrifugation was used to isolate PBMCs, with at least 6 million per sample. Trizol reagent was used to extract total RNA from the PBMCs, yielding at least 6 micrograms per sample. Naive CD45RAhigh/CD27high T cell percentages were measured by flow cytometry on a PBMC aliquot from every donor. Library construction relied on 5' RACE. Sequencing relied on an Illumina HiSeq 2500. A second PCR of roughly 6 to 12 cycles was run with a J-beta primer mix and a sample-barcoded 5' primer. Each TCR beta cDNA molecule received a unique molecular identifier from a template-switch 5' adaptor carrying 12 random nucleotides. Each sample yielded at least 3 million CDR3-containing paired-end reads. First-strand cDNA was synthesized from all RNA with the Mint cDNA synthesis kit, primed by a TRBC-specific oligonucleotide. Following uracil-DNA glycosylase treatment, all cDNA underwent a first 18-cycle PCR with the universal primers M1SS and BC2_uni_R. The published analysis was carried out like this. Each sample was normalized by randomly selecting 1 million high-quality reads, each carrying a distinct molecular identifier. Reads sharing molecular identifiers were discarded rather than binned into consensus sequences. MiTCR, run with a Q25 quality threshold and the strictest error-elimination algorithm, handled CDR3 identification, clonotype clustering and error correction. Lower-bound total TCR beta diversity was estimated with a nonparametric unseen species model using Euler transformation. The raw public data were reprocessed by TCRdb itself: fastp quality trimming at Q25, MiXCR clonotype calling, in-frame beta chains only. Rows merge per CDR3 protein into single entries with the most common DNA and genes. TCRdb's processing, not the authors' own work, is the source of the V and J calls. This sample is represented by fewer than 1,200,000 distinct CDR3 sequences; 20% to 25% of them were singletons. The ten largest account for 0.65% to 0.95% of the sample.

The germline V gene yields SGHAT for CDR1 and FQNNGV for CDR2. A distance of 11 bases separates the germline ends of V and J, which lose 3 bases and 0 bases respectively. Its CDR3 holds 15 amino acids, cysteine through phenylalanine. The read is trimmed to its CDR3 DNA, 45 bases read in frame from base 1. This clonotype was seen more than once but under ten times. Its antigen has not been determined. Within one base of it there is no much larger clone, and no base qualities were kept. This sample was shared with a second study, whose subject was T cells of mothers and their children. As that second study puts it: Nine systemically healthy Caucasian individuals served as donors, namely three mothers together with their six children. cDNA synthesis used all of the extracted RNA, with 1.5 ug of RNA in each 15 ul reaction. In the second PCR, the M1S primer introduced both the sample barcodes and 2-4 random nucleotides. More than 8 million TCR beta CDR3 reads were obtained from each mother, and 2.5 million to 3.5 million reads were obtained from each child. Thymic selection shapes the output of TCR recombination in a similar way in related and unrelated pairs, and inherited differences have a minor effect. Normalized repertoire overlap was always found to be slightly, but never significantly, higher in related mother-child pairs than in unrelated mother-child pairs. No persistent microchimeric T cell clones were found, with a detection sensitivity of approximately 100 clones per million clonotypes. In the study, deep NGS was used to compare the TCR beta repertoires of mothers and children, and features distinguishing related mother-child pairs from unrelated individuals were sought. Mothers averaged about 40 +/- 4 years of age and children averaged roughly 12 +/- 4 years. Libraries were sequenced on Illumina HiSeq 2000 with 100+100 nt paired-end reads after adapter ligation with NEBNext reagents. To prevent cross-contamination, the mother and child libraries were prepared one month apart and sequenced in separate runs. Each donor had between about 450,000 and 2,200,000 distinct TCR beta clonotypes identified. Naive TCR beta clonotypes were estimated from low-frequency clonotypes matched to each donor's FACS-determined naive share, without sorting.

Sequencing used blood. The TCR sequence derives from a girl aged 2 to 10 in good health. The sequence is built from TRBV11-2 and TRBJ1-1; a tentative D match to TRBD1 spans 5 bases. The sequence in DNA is TGTGCCAGCAGCTTTACGACAGACATGAACACTGAAGCTTTCTTT. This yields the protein CASSFTTDMNTEAFF.